This T cell receptor beta chain was retrieved from a study of blood T cell repertoires in COVID-19. The data were produced by immunoSEQ multiplex PCR, yet TCRdb's version contains in-frame clones alone and is incomplete. The sample holds 130,000 to 150,000 clones, more than 75% seen once. Germline CDR1 LNHDA, CDR2 SQIVND (reference sequence). V lost 7 bases and J lost 5; bases outside the gene matches: 7. The CDR3 loop spans 15 amino acids. Sequences were obtained from peripheral blood. The chain couples TRBV19 to TRBJ2-1, with 11 bases lining up with TRBD1. This clonotype was obtained from a woman aged 50 to 60 with active or convalescent COVID-19. The CDR3, as DNA: TGTGCCAGTACTTCCGGGACAGGGGGAGACAATGAGCAGTTCTTC. The encoded protein is CASTSGTGGDNEQFF.